Presented here are 3 T cell receptor beta chains from one specimen sequenced in a study of post-analysis software for immune sequencing data. No cognate antigen is known for these TCRs. Unique molecular identifiers were present in the TCR beta cDNA libraries. TCRdb reprocessed the PCR reads via MiXCR and lists one record per CDR3 protein. Of hundreds of thousands of distinct CDR3 sequences detected, around 27% appear once; the ten largest clones hold around 0.55%. Points from the study as a whole: Controls showed lower frequencies than patients for 4 or 5 TRBV segments, and TRBV5-6, TRBV5-1 and TRBV20-1 were among these.

Source material: blood. Receptors were obtained from a girl aged 5 to 17 with multiple sclerosis.

The V and J genes are TRBV20-1 and TRBJ2-5; D is perhaps TRBD1 (6 bases). V lost 6 bases and J 7 bases, leaving 12 bases between the germline ends. This CDR3 has 11 residues. Per the germline V gene, CDR1 is DFQATT and CDR2 is SNEGSKA (reference sequence). The CDR3 DNA reads as TGCAGTGCCGCGACAGGCCGGACCCAGTACTTC. This encodes CSAATGRTQYF.

CDR3 residues: CASSLWYGTGGLNTEAFF. Written as DNA, the CDR3 is TGTGCCAGCAGTTTATGGTATGGGACAGGGGGCCTGAACACTGAAGCTTTCTTT. This chain links TRBV27 with TRBJ1-1; 12 nucleotides agree with TRBD1. The CDR3 consists of 18 residues. The V and J ends lost 1 base and 0 bases, in that order; junction bases with no gene match: 6. Germline V gene data show CDR1 as MNHEY and CDR2 as SMNVEV (reference sequence).

This clonotype was counted only a few times. The chain employs TRBV20-1 and TRBJ2-3, with TRBD2 matching over 10 bases. CDR3 length equals 15 residues. V dropped 3 bases and J dropped 3; count of bases not matched to a gene: 6. Germline assignment: CDR1 DFQATT and CDR2 SNEGSKA (reference sequence). The CDR3 DNA reads as TGCAGTGCTAGTCTCGGGACTAGCGATACAGATACGCAGTATTTT. Residues: CSASLGTSDTDTQYF.